Presented here are 8 T cell receptor beta chains from one specimen sequenced in a study of a mutant IDH1 vaccine in newly diagnosed glioma. Time point described: baseline, week 1 (first vaccination visit). Sample treatment: pre-vaccination baseline after standard-of-care therapy. Profiled with immunoSEQ multiplex PCR; TCRdb holds only in-frame clones, not every one. The sample shows about 88,000 clones, almost 85% of them seen only once. The sample was PBMCs, taken from a glioma patient treated with radiotherapy, temozolomide or both. The receptors stem from a man aged 40-50 years with glioma. Some clones in this sample may be carry-over from other donors' samples.

The gene calls are TRBV11-2 and TRBJ1-5; D not certain. Germline lookup yields CDR1 SGHAT and CDR2 FQNNGV. The CDR3 contains 15 residues. The V and J ends lost 0 bases and 0 bases respectively, with 6 bases between them. The DNA of the CDR3 is TGTGCCAGCAGCTTAGACCTTTATAGCAATCAGCCCCAGCATTTT. Translating gives CASSLDLYSNQPQHF.

The chain joins TRBV25-1 to TRBJ1-6, with a tentative D call TRBD1 (6 bases). The CDR3 consists of 15 residues. Between the trimmed V and J ends, which lost 6 bases and 10 bases, there was a span of 19 bases. The germline gives CDR1 MGHDK, CDR2 SYGVNS. CDR3 in amino acids: CASSKGSGGNSPLHF. The CDR3 region has the DNA TGTGCCAGCAGCAAAGGAAGCGGGGGCAACTCACCCCTCCACTTT.

In this sample, this clone turned up once. The chain couples TRBV6-1 to TRBJ2-5; D not resolved. This CDR3 is 12 amino acids long. From germline, CDR1 is MNHNS and CDR2 SASEGT. V dropped 10 bases and J dropped 1 base, with 10 bases sitting between them. CDR3 sequence: CATRTAQETQYF. CDR3 nucleotides: TGTGCCACCCGGACGGCCCAAGAGACCCAGTACTTC.

The V gene is TRBV10-1, the J gene TRBJ2-7; no clear D. Trimming shortened V by 4 bases and J by 0 bases, and 7 bases separated the two germline ends. Germline loops: CDR1 WNHNN, CDR2 SYGVQD (reference sequence). This CDR3 region has 13 residues. CDR3 in amino acids: CASSAVPSYEQYF. CDR3 DNA sequence: TGCGCCAGCAGTGCGGTGCCCTCCTACGAGCAGTACTTC.

The genes are TRBV5-1 and TRBJ2-7; D is unclear. Germline-derived CDR1 and CDR2 are SGHRS and YFSETQ. Trimming pared 4 bases from V and 2 bases from J, leaving 13 bases between. The CDR3 consists of 14 residues. The CDR3 region has the DNA TGCGCCAGCAGCGTGCTGACGGGCGCCTACGAGCAGTACTTC. Its translation: CASSVLTGAYEQYF.

This chain joins TRBV4-2 and TRBJ2-7; D is ambiguous. The CDR3 length is 15 residues. The V gene's germline CDR1 is LGHNA and CDR2 YNFKEQ. Trimming removed 4 bases at V and 2 bases at J, with 15 bases between. CDR3 loop: CASSLAITGAYEQYF. The CDR3 coding sequence is TGTGCCAGCAGCCTGGCTATTACCGGAGCCTACGAGCAGTACTTC.

Only a few counts were recorded for this clone. The chain uses TRBV19 and TRBJ1-1, with 8 nucleotides matching TRBD1. After removal of 6 bases from V and 5 bases from J, the junction contained 5 bases not matched to a gene. Germline V gene lookup returns CDR1 LNHDA and CDR2 SQIVND (reference sequence). The CDR3 runs 13 residues. The CDR3 reads CASSRQGRTEAFF. CDR3 sequence (DNA): TGTGCCAGTAGCCGACAGGGGCGGACTGAAGCTTTCTTT.

V usage is TRBV5-1 and J usage is TRBJ2-3, with D perhaps matching TRBD1 (6 bases). Trimming removed 9 bases at V and 0 bases at J, with 14 bases between. The CDR3 extends over 14 amino acids. CDR1 and CDR2 (germline): SGHRS, YFSETQ. The DNA of the CDR3 is TGCGCCACCGCCCGGGACAAAAGCACAGATACGCAGTATTTT. This translates into CATARDKSTDTQYF.